This T cell receptor (beta chain) was found in a study of cytomegalovirus exposure and HLA in healthy donors. Comment on this clone: Its antigen is not identified.

The PCR employed 60 Vbeta primers together with 13 Jbeta primers. TCRdb keeps only in-frame clones here, not all; method: immunoSEQ multiplex PCR. The table has some 130,000 clones, 55% to 75% seen once; the top ten hold roughly 1.6%. Whole-study results and caveats: It emerged from a later analysis that several of the most significant clusters appeared to be linked to common viral pathogens. Across HLA loci, a later analysis found differing TCR association rates, with DRB1 most and HLA-C fewest.

Germline V CDR1 and CDR2: MNHEY, SVGAGI. Deletions cut 2 bases from V and 4 bases from J, with 14 bases between. The CDR3 has 15 amino acids. The receptor comes from a young man in good health and CMV-seropositive. The chain uses TRBV6-5 and TRBJ2-5; possibly TRBD2 for D (7 bases). Sequenced input: PBMCs. In DNA form, the CDR3 reads TGTGCCAGCAGTTACGGGGGGGCAGGGGCAGAGACCCAGTACTTC. Its translation: CASSYGGAGAETQYF.